Presented here are 10 T cell receptor beta chains from one specimen sequenced in a study of human T cells and chemical hapten exposure. The study extracted total RNA from unfractionated whole blood. TCRdb fed the 5' RACE reads into MiXCR, producing one record per CDR3 protein. The table has about 140,000 distinct CDR3 sequences, over 3.5% seen once. These receptors came from a female donor in good health.

The rearrangement joins TRBV10-3 to TRBJ2-7; 7 nucleotides match TRBD2. V trimming: 2 bases; J trimming: 12 bases; junction bases outside the gene matches: 7. The CDR3 loop spans 12 amino acids. Germline loops: CDR1 ENHRY, CDR2 SYGVKD. CDR3 residues: CAISEASGRLYF. The CDR3, as DNA: TGTGCCATCAGTGAGGCTAGCGGCCGACTGTACTTC.

Ten or more counts support this clonotype. The gene calls are TRBV29-1 and TRBJ1-1, with D possibly matching TRBD1 (5 bases). The germline V gene encodes CDR1 SQVTM and CDR2 ANQGSEA. This CDR3 has 12 residues. Trimming removed 3 bases from V and 5 bases from J, with 10 bases in between. CDR3 region: CSVDQGGTEAFF. CDR3 DNA sequence: TGCAGCGTTGATCAGGGTGGGACTGAAGCTTTCTTT.

In this sample, this clonotype turned up many times. The chain employs TRBV7-2 and TRBJ2-3, with 8 bases matching TRBD2. Unmatched junction bases numbered 16, after V lost 5 bases and J lost 0 bases. Germline V gene data show CDR1 as SGHTA and CDR2 as FQGNSA. This CDR3 spans 19 amino acids. The CDR3 loop reads CASSPIVGGGSSSTDTQYF. The CDR3 DNA reads as TGTGCCAGCAGCCCCATCGTGGGCGGGGGGTCCTCAAGCACAGATACGCAGTATTTT. The full variable domain, with the rest looked up from reference TRBV7-2 and TRBJ2-3, is GAGVSQSPSNKVTEKGKDVELRCDPISGHTALYWYRQSLGQGLEFLIYFQGNSAPDKSGLPSDRFSAERTGGSVSTLTIQRTQQEDSAVYLCASSPIVGGGSSSTDTQYFGPGTRLTVL.

This clonotype was recorded at least ten times. The CDR3 DNA is TGTGCCAGCTCACCACCTGCCTTCCCGGATGGCTACACCTTC. This sequence encodes CASSPPAFPDGYTF. The rearrangement links TRBV18 to TRBJ1-2; no definite D call. Germline loops: CDR1 KGHSH, CDR2 LQKENI. The V end was cut by 0 bases, the J end by 6 bases, with 11 bases between. CDR3 size: 14 residues.

This clonotype was counted at least ten times. This sequence joins TRBV28 and TRBJ1-5; D uncertain. Germline lookup yields CDR1 MDHEN and CDR2 SYDVKM. The V end lost 3 bases, the J end lost 0 bases, and 3 bases lay between the germline ends. This CDR3 has 13 amino acids. As DNA, the CDR3 is TGTGCCAGCAGTTTCTCTAGCAATCAGCCCCAGCATTTT. It translates to CASSFSSNQPQHF.

This clonotype occurred a few times. This chain uses TRBV12-3 or TRBV12-4 with TRBJ2-1, with TRBD1 matching 8 bases. The CDR3 contains 16 residues. The ends lost 4 bases at V and 6 bases at J; junction bases unmatched: 11. The CDR3 nucleotides are TGTGCCAGCAGTTCCCCGGACAGGGTGAGAGGCAATGAGCAGTTCTTC. Its translation is CASSSPDRVRGNEQFF.

In its sample, this clonotype was seen many times. J is TRBJ1-5 and V is TRBV20-1; TRBD1 agrees at 8 bases. This CDR3 contains 14 residues. The V segment lost 3 bases and the J segment 1 base; nucleotides outside the gene matches: 2. The germline CDR1 and CDR2 sequences are DFQATT and SNEGSKA (reference sequence). In DNA, the CDR3 is TGCAGTGCTAGCTGGACAGGGAGCAATCAGCCCCAGCATTTT. Translated, it gives CSASWTGSNQPQHF.

The chain combines TRBV12-3 or TRBV12-4 with TRBJ1-6; 7 nucleotides agree with TRBD1. This CDR3 spans 15 amino acids. J was trimmed by 2 bases and V by 6 bases; bases with no gene match: 4. The CDR3 DNA is TGTGCCAGCAGCACAGGGGTCCCCTATAATTCACCCCTCCACTTT. It codes for CASSTGVPYNSPLHF.

The V call is TRBV5-1, the J call TRBJ1-2, with 7 nucleotides matching TRBD1. The germline V gene encodes CDR1 SGHRS and CDR2 YFSETQ. This CDR3 contains 14 residues. J was trimmed by 5 bases and V by 1 base; bases with no gene match: 5. DNA of the CDR3: TGCGCCAGCAGCTTGTCCGGGACAGCTTATGGCTACACCTTC. Its translation: CASSLSGTAYGYTF.

V is TRBV28 and J is TRBJ2-5; 10 bases align to TRBD2. The germline V gene has CDR1 MDHEN and CDR2 SYDVKM. V dropped 6 bases and J dropped 2; count of bases not matched to a gene: 15. This CDR3 has 18 amino acids. The CDR3, as DNA: TGTGCCAGCAGCCCGCATCTAGCGGGGGCTAGCCTGCAAGAGACCCAGTACTTC. Residues: CASSPHLAGASLQETQYF. The full variable domain, its missing parts supplied by reference TRBV28 and TRBJ2-5, is DVKVTQSSRYLVKRTGEKVFLECVQDMDHENMFWYRQDPGLGLRLIYFSYDVKMKEKGDIPEGYSVSREKKERFSLILESASTNQTSMYLCASSPHLAGASLQETQYFGPGTRLLVL.